The 7 T cell receptor beta chains listed next were all sequenced from one sample in a study of shared clonotypes between healthy human individuals. Produced via immunoSEQ multiplex PCR; TCRdb's table is partial and in-frame only. This sample yields 2 million to 2.5 million clones, of which roughly 95% are seen a single time; roughly 0.13% belongs to the top ten. Material for sequencing was naive CD4+ T cells sorted from blood. Described subset: CD45RA+ positively selected. The receptor set was obtained from a man younger than 35 in good health.

The V call is TRBV6-7, the J call TRBJ2-2, with D uncertain. TRBV6-7 is given ORF status, its function remaining uncertain. Trimming cost V 2 bases and J 0 bases, with 7 bases left between them. This CDR3 has 15 amino acids. Written as DNA, the CDR3 is TGTGCCAGCAGTTACACACTATCGAACACCGGGGAGCTGTTTTTT. Protein sequence: CASSYTLSNTGELFF.

The chain links TRBV5-4 to TRBJ2-2, with TRBD1 as a possible D gene (5 bases). Germline V lookup: CDR1 SGHNT, CDR2 YYREEE (reference sequence). There are 17 residues in the CDR3. V dropped 3 bases and J dropped 5 bases, with 20 bases sitting between them. The CDR3 here is CASSSPGAPGNTGELFF. For the CDR3, the DNA is TGTGCCAGCAGCTCACCGGGCGCCCCAGGGAATACCGGGGAGCTGTTTTTT.

The chain is built from TRBV10-3 and TRBJ2-5; D gene ambiguous. V was cut by 6 bases and J by 1 base, with 15 bases left in between. CDR3 length: 15 residues. CDR1 is ENHRY and CDR2 is SYGVKD in the germline V gene. The CDR3 DNA reads as TGTGCCATCAGCCGAACTCCAGAGGCCCAAGAGACCCAGTACTTC. It encodes CAISRTPEAQETQYF.

The genes are TRBV7-2 and TRBJ2-4; 7 bases are a match to TRBD1. The trim removed 6 bases at V and 4 bases at J, leaving 6 bases unmatched. This CDR3 is built from 14 residues. Germline V lookup: CDR1 SGHTA, CDR2 FQGNSA. The CDR3 reads CASRLGTDKNIQYF. The CDR3 region has the DNA TGTGCCAGCAGACTCGGGACAGATAAAAACATTCAGTACTTC.

The rearrangement links TRBV5-1 to TRBJ2-5; TRBD2 is a possible D gene (5 bases). The germline CDR1 and CDR2 sequences are SGHRS and YFSETQ. Trimming removed 0 bases at V and 5 bases at J, with 8 bases between. The CDR3 has 13 residues. CDR3 nucleotides: TGCGCCAGCAGCTTGGCTAGCATCGAGACCCAGTACTTC. Amino acids: CASSLASIETQYF.

The V gene is TRBV7-9, the J gene TRBJ2-7; D gene uncertain. The CDR3 is made up of 13 amino acids. Per the germline V gene, CDR1 is SEHNR and CDR2 is FQNEAQ (reference sequence). V was shortened by 0 bases and J by 2 bases, with 5 bases between the two germline ends. The CDR3 region has the DNA TGTGCCAGCAGCTTAGCCAGCACCTACGAGCAGTACTTC. Protein product: CASSLASTYEQYF.

V and J are TRBV18 and TRBJ2-6; D not certain. Trimming left V 6 bases short and J 2 bases short, with 20 bases between. CDR3 length equals 18 residues. The germline gives CDR1 KGHSH, CDR2 LQKENI. CDR3 DNA: TGTGCCAGCTCGCCCGTCGTTTCAGGAACGACTGGGGCCAACGTCCTGACTTTC. Translating gives CASSPVVSGTTGANVLTF.